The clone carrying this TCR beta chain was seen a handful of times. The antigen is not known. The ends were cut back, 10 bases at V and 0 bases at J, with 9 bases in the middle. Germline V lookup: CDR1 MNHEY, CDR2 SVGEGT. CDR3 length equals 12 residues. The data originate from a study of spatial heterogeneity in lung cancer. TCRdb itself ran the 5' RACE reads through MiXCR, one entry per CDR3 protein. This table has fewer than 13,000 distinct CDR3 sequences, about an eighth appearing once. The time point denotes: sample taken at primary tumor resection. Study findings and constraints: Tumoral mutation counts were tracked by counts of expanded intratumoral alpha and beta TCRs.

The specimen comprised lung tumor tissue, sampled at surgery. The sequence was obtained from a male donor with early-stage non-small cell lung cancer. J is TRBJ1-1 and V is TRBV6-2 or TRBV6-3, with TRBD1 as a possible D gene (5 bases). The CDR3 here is CATQEMNTEAFF. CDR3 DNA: TGTGCCACACAGGAGATGAACACTGAAGCTTTCTTT.